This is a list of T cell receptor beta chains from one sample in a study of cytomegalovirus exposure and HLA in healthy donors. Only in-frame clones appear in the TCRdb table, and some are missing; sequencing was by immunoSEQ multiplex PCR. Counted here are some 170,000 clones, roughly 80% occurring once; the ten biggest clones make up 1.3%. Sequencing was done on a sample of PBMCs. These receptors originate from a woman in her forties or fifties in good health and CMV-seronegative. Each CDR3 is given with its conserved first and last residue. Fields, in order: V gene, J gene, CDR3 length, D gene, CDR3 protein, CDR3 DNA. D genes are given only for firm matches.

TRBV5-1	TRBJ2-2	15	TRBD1	CASSAGQGAYGELFF	TGCGCCAGCAGCGCGGGGCAGGGGGCATACGGGGAGCTGTTTTTT
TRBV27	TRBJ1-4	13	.	CASSFLANEKLFF	TGTGCCAGCAGTTTTCTTGCTAATGAAAAACTGTTTTTT
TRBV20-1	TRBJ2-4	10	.	CSATYRVQYF	TGCAGTGCTACCTACCGGGTTCAGTACTTC
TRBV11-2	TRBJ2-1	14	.	CASTRSGAYNEQFF	TGTGCCAGCACCAGGTCGGGGGCCTACAATGAGCAGTTCTTC
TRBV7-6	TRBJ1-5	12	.	CASSTPGQPQHF	TGTGCCAGCAGCACCCCGGGTCAGCCCCAGCATTTT
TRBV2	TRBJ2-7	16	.	CASSIADRDSNYEQYF	TGTGCCAGCAGCATCGCCGACAGGGACTCCAACTACGAGCAGTACTTC
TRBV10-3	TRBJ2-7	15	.	CAISESDSKPYEQYF	TGTGCCATCAGTGAATCGGACAGCAAACCCTACGAGCAGTACTTC
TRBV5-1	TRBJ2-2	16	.	CASSPEGPRNTGELFF	TGCGCCAGCAGCCCGGAGGGCCCACGAAACACCGGGGAGCTGTTTTTT
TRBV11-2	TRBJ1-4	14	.	CASRKGGTNEKLFF	TGTGCCAGCAGGAAAGGCGGAACTAATGAAAAACTGTTTTTT
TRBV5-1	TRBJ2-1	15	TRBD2	CASSLDPSGGNEQFF	TGCGCCAGCAGCTTGGATCCTAGCGGGGGGAATGAGCAGTTCTTC